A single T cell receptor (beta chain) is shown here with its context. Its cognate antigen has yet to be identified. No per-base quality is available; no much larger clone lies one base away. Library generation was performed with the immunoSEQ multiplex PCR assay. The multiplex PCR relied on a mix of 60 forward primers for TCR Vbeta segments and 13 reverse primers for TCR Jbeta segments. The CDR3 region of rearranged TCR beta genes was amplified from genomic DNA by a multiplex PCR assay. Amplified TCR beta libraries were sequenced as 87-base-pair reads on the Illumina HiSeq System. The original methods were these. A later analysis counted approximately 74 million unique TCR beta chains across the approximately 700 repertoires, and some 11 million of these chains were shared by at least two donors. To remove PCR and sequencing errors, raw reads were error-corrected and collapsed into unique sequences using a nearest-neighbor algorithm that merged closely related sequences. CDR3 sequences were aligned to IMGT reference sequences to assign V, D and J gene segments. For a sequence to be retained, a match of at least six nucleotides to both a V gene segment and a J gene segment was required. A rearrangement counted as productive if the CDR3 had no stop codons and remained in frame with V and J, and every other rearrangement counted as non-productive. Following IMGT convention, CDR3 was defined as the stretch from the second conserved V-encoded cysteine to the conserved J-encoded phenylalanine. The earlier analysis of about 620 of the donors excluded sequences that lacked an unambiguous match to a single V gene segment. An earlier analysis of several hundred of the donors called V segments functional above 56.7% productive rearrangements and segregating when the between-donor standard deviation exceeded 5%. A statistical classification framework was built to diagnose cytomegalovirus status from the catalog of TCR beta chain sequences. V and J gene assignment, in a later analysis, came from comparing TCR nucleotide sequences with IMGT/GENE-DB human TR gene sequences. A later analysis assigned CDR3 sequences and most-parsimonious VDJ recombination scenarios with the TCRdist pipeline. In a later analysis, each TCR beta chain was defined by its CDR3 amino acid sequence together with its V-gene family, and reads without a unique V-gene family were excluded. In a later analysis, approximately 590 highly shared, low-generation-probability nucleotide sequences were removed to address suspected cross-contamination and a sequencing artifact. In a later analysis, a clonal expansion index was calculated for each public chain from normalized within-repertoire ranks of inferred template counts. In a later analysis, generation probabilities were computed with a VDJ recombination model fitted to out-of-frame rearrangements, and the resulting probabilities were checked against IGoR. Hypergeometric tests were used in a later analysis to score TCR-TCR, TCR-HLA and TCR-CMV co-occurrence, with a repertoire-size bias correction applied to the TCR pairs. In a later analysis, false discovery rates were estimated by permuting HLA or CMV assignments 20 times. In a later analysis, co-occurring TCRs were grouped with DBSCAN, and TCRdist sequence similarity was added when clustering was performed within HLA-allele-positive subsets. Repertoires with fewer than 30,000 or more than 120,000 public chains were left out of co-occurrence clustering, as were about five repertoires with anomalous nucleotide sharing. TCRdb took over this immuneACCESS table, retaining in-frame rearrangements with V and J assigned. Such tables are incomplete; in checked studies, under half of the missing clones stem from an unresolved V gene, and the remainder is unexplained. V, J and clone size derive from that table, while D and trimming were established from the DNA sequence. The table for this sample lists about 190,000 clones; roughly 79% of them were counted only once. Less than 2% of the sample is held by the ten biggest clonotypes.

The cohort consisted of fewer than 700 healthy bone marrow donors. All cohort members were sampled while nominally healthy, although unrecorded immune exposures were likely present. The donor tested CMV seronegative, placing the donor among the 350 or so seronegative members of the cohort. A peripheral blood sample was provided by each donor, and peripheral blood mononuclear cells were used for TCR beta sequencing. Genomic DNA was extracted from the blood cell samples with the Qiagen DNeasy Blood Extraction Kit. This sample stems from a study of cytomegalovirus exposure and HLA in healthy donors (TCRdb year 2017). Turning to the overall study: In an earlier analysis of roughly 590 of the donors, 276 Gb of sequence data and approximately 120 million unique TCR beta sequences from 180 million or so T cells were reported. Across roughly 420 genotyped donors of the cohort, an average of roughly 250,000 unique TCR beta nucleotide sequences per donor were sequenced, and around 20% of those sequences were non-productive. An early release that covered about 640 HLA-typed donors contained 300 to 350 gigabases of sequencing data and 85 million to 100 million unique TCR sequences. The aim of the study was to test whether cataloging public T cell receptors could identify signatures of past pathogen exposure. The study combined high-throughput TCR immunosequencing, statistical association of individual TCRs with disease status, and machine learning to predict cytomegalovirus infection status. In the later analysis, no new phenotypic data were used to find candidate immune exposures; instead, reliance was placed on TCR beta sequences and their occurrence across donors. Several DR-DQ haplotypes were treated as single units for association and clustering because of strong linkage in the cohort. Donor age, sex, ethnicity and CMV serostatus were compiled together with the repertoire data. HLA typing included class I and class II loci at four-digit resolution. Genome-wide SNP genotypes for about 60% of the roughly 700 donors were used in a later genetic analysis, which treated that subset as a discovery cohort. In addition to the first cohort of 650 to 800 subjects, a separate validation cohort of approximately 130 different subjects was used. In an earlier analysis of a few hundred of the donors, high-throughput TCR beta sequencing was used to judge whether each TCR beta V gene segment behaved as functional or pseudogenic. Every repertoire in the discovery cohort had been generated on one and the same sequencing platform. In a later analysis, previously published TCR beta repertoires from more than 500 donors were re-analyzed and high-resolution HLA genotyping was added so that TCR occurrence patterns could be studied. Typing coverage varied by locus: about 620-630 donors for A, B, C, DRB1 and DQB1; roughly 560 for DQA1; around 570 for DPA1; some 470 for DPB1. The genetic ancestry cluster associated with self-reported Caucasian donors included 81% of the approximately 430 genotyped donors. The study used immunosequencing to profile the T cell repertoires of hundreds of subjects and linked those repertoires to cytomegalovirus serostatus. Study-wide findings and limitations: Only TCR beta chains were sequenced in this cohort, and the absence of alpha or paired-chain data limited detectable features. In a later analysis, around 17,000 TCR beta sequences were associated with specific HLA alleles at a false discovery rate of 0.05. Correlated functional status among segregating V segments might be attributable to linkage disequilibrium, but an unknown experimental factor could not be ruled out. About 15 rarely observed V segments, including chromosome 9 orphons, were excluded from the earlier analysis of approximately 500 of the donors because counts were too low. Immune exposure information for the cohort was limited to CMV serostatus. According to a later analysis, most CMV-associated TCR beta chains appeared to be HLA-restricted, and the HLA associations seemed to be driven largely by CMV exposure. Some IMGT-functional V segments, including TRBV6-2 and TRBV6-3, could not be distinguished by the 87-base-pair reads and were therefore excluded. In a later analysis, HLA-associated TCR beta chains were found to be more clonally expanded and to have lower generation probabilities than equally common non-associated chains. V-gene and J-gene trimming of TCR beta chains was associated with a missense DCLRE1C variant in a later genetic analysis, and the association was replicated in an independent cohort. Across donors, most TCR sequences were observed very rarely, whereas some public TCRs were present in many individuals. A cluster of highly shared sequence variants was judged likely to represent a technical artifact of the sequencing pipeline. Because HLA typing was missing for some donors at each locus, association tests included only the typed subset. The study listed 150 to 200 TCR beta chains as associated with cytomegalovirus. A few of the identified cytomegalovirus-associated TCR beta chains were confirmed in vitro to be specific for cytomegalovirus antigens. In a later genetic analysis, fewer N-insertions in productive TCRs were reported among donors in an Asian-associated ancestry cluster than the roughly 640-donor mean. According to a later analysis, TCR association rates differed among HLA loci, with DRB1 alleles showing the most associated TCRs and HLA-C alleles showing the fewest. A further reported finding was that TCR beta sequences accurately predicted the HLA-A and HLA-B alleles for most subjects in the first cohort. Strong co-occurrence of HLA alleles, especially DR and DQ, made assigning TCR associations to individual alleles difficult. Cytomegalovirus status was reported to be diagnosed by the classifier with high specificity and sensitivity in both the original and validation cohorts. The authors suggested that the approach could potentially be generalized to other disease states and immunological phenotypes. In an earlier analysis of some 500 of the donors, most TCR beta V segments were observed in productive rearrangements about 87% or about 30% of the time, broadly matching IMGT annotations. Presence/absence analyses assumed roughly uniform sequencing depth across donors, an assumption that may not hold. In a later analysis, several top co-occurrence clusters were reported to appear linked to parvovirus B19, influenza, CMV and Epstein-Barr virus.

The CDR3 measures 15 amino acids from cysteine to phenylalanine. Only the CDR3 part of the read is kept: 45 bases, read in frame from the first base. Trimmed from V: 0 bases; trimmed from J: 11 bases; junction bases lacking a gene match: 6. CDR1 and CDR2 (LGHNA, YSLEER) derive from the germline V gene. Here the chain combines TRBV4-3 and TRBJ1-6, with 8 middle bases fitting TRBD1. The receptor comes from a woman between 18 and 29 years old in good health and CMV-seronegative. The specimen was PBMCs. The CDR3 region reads CASSQDSGGGPPLHF. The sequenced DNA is TGCGCCAGCAGCCAAGATTCAGGGGGCGGCCCACCCCTCCACTTT.